This T cell receptor beta chain was sequenced for a study of shared clonotypes between healthy human individuals. Study-wide background: CD4 naive and CD4 memory each took three plates per donor, while CD8 naive took two and CD8 memory one.

Germline lookup yields CDR1 MGHRA and CDR2 YSYEKL. This CDR3 region has 15 residues. The V and J ends lost 4 bases and 0 bases respectively, with 12 bases between them. Clones were read by immunoSEQ multiplex PCR, and TCRdb kept only the in-frame ones, dropping some. The sample records 2 million to 2.5 million clones, just under 95% being singletons. J is TRBJ1-1 and V is TRBV4-1; tentative D call: TRBD1 (6 bases). The sequence was obtained from a man in his late teens or twenties in good health. Some clones in this sample may be carry-over from other donors' samples. Sequencing was performed on naive CD4+ T cells from PBMCs. Subset defined: CD45RA+ positively selected. The CDR3 loop is CASSRNRAMNTEAFF. In DNA, the CDR3 is TGCGCCAGCAGCCGCAACAGGGCTATGAACACTGAAGCTTTCTTT.